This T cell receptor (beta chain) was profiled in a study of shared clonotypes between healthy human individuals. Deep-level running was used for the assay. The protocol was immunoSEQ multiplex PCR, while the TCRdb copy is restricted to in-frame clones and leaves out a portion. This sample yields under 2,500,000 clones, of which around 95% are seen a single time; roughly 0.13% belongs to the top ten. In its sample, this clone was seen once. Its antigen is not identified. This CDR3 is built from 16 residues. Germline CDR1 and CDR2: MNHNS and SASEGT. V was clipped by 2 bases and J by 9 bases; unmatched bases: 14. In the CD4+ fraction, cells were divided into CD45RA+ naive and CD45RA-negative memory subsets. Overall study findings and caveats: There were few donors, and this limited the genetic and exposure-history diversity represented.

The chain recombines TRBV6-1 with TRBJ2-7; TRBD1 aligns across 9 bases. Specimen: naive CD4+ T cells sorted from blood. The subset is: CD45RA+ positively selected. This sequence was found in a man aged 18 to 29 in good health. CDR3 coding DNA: TGTGCCAGCAGTGAACCGATAGCCGGGACAGGGTCGGTGCAGTACTTC. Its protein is CASSEPIAGTGSVQYF.